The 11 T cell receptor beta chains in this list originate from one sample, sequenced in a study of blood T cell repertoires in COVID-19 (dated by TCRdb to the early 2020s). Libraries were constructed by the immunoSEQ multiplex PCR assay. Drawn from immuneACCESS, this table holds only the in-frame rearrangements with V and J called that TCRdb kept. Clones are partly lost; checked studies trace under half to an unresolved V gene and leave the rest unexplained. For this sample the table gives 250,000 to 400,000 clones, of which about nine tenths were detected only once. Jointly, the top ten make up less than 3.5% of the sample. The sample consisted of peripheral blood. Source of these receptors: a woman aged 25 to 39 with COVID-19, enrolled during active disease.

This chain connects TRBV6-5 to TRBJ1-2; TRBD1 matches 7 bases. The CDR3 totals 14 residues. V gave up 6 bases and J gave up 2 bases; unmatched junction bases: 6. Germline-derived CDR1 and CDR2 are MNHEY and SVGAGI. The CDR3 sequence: CASSGQESNYGYTF. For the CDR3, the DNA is TGTGCCAGCAGCGGACAGGAGTCAAACTATGGCTACACCTTC.

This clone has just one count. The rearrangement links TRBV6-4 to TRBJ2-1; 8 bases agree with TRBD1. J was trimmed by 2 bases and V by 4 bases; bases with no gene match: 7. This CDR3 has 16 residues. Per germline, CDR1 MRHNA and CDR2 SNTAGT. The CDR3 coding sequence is TGTGCCAGCAGTGGGACAGGGAAAGGGGCCTACAATGAGCAGTTCTTC. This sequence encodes CASSGTGKGAYNEQFF.

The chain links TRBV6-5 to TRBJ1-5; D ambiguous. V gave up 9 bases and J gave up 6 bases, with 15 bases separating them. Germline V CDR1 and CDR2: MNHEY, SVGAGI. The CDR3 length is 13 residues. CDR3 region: CASREDGVQPQHF. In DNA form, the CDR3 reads TGTGCCAGTCGGGAGGACGGGGTTCAGCCCCAGCATTTT.

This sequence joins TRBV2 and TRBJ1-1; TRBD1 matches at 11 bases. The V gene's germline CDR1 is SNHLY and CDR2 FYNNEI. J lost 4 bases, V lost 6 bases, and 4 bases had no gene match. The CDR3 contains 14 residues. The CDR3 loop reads CASREGQGGTEAFF. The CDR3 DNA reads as TGTGCCAGCAGGGAGGGACAGGGGGGCACTGAAGCTTTCTTT.

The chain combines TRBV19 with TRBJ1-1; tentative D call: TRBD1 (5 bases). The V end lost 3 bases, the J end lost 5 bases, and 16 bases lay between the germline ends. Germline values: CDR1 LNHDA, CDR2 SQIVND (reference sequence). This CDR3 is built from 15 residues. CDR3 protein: CASSMSLMGGTEAFF. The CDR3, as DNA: TGTGCCAGTAGTATGTCCTTGATGGGGGGGACTGAAGCTTTCTTT.

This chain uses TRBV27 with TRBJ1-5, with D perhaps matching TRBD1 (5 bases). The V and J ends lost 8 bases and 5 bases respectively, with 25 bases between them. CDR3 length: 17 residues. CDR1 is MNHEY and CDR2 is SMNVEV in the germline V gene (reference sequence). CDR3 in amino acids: CASPHLREGFNDQPQHF. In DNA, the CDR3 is TGTGCCAGCCCCCATTTAAGGGAGGGGTTTAATGATCAGCCCCAGCATTTT.

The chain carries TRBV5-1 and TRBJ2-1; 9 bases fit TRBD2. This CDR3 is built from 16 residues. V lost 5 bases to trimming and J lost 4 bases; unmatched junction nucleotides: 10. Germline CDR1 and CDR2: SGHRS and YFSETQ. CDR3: CASSGWGREGYNEQFF. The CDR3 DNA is TGCGCCAGCAGTGGATGGGGGCGGGAGGGTTACAATGAGCAGTTCTTC. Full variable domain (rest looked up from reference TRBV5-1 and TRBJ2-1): KAGVTQTPRYLIKTRGQQVTLSCSPISGHRSVSWYQQTPGQGLQFLFEYFSETQRNKGNFPGRFSGRQFSNSRSEMNVSTLELGDSALYLCASSGWGREGYNEQFFGPGTRLTVL.

The CDR3 nucleotides are TGTGCCAGCAGGGAAGGACAGGGAACTGCCGGCTACACCTTC. As protein: CASREGQGTAGYTF. This chain links TRBV6-6 with TRBJ1-2, with 8 bases lining up with TRBD1. V dropped 6 bases and J dropped 8; count of bases not matched to a gene: 11. CDR3 length: 14 residues. Germline CDR1 reads MNHNY; CDR2 reads SVGAGI (reference sequence).

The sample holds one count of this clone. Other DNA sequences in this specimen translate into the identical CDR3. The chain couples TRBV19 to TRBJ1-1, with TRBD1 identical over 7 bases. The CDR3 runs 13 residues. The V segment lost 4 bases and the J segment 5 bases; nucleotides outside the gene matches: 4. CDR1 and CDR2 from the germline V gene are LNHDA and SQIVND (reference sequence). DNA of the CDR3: TGTGCCAGTAGTAGACAGGGCGATACTGAAGCTTTCTTT. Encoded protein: CASSRQGDTEAFF.

CDR3 residues: CASSRQGTNTEAFF. In DNA form, the CDR3 reads TGTGCCAGCAGTCGACAGGGAACTAACACTGAAGCTTTCTTT. The genes are TRBV11-2 and TRBJ1-1; 7 nucleotides line up with TRBD1. The germline V gene has CDR1 SGHAT and CDR2 FQNNGV. CDR3 size: 14 residues. Trimming removed 6 bases from V and 2 bases from J; junction bases left unmatched: 6.

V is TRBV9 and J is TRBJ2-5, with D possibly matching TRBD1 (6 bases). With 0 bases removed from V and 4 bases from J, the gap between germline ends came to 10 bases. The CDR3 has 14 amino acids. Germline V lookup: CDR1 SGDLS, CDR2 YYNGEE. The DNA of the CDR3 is TGTGCCAGCAGCGTAGGGACAGTACCAGAGACCCAGTACTTC. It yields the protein CASSVGTVPETQYF.